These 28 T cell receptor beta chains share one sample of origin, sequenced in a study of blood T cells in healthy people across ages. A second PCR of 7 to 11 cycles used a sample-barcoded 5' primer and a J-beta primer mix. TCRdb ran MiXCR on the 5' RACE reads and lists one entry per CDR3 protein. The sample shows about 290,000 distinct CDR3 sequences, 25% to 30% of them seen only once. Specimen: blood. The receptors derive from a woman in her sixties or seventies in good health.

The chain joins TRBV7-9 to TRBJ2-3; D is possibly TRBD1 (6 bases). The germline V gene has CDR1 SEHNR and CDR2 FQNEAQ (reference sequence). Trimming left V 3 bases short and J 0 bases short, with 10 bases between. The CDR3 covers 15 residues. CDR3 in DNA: TGTGCCAGCAGCTTTGGCAGGGGCAGCACAGATACGCAGTATTTT. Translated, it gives CASSFGRGSTDTQYF.

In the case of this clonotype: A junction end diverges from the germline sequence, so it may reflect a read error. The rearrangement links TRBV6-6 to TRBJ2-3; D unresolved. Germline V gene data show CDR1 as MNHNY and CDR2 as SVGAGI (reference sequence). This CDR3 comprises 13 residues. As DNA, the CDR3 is TGTGCCAGCAGACGACTTACCACAGATACGCACTATTTT. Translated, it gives CASRRLTTDTHYF.

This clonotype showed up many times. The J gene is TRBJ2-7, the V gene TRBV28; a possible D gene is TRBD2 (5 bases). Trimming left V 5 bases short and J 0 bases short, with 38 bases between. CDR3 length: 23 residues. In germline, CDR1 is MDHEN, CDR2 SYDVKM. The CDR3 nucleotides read TGTGCCAGCAGTACAGAGTTCCCAAGGGATCGGCATGAGGGTTCCCAAGCCTCCTACGAGCAGTACTTC. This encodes CASSTEFPRDRHEGSQASYEQYF.

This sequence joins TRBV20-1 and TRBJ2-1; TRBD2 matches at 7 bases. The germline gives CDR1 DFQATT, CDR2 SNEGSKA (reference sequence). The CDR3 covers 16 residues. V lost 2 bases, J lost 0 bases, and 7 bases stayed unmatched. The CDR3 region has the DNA TGCAGTGCTAGACTGAAACTAGCGTACTCCTACAATGAGCAGTTCTTC. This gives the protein CSARLKLAYSYNEQFF.

CDR3 amino acids: CAISESRIAGGPTGELFF. CDR3 bases: TGTGCCATCAGTGAGTCAAGAATAGCGGGAGGTCCCACCGGGGAGCTGTTTTTT. The V gene is TRBV10-3, the J gene TRBJ2-2; TRBD2 matches 10 bases. The CDR3 is 18 amino acids. CDR1 is ENHRY and CDR2 is SYGVKD in the germline V gene. The V segment lost 0 bases and the J segment 4 bases; nucleotides outside the gene matches: 8.

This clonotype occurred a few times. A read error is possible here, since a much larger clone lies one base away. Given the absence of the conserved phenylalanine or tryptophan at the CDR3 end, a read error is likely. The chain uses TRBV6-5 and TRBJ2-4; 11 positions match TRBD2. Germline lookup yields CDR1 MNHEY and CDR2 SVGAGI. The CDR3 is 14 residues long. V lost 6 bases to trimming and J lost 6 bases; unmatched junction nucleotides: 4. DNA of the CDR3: TGTGCCAGCAGACCGGGACTAGCGGCAAACATTCAGTACGTC. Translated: CASRPGLAANIQYV.

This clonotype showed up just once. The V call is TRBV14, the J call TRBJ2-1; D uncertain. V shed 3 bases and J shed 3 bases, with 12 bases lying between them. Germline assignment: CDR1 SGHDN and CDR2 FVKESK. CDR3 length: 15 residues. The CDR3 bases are TGTGCCAGCAGCCAGCTGGTAAGCTACTACAATGAGCAGTTCTTC. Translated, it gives CASSQLVSYYNEQFF.

The CDR3 bases are TGTGCCAGCAATCGCGGGAGGGCCTTCCACGAGCAGTACTTC. As protein: CASNRGRAFHEQYF. The chain couples TRBV6-2 or TRBV6-3 to TRBJ2-5; 9 bases map to TRBD2. The end of the DNA is better explained by TRBJ2-7, so the J call may be wrong. In germline, CDR1 is MNHEY, CDR2 SVGEGT. The CDR3 sequence is 14 residues long.

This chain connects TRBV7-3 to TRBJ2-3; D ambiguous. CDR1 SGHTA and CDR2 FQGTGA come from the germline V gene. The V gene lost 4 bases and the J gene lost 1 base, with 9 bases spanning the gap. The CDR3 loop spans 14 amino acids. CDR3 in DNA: TGTGCCAGCAGCTCCCTATCTGGCACAGATACGCAGTATTTT. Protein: CASSSLSGTDTQYF.

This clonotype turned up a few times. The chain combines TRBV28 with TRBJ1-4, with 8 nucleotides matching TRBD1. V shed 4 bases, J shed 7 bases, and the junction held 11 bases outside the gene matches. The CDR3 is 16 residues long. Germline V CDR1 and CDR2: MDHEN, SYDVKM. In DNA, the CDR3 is TGTGCCAGCAGTTCGGACAGGGCTAATGAGAGTGAAAAACTGTTTTTT. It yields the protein CASSSDRANESEKLFF.

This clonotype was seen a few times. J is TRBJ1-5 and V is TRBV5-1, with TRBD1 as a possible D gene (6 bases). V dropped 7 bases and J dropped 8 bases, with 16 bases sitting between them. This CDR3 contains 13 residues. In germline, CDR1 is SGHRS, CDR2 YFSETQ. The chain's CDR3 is CASSRGAEEPQHF. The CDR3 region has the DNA TGCGCCAGCTCCCGGGGGGCAGAAGAGCCCCAGCATTTT.

The CDR3 is CASSVASVETGELFF. CDR3 DNA: TGTGCCAGCAGCGTAGCTAGCGTGGAGACCGGGGAGCTGTTTTTT. The V and J genes are TRBV9 and TRBJ2-2; D possibly corresponds to TRBD2 (6 bases). The germline CDR1 and CDR2 sequences are SGDLS and YYNGEE. V gave up 0 bases and J gave up 5 bases, with 11 bases separating them. There are 15 residues in the CDR3.

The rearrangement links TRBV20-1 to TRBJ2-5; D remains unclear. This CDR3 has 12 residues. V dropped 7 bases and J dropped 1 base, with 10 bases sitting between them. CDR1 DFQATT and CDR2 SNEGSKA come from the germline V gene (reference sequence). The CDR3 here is CSVAYLQETQYF. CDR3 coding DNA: TGCAGTGTCGCCTACCTCCAAGAGACCCAGTACTTC.

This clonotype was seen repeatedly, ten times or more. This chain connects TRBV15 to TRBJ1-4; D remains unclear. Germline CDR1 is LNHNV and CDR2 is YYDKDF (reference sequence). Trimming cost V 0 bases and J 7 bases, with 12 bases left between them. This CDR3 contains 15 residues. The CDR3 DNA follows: TGTGCCACCAGCAGAGATGCGAGAGCTTCTGAAAAACTGTTTTTT. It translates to CATSRDARASEKLFF.

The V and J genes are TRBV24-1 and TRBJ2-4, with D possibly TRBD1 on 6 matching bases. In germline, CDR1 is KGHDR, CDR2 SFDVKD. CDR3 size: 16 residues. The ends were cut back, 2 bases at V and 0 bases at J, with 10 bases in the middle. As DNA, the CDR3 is TGTGCCACCAGTGATTCCAGACAGGTAGCCAAAAACATTCAGTACTTC. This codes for CATSDSRQVAKNIQYF.

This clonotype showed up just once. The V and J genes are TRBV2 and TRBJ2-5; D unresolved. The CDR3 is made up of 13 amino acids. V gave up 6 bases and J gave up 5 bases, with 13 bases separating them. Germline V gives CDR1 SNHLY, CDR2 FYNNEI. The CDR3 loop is CASSLEAGETQYF. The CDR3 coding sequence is TGTGCCAGCAGCTTAGAGGCCGGGGAGACCCAGTACTTC.

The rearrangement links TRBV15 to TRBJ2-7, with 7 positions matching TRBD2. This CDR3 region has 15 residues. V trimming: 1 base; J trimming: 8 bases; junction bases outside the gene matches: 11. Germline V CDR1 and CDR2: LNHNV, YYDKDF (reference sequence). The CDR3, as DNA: TGTGCCACCAGCAGAGCGAGCAAGGCGGGAGTACAGCAGTACTTC. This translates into CATSRASKAGVQQYF. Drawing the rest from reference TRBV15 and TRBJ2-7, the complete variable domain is DAMVIQNPRYQVTQFGKPVTLSCSQTLNHNVMYWYQQKSSQAPKLLFHYYDKDFNNEADTPDNFQSRRPNTSFCFLDIRSPGLGDTAMYLCATSRASKAGVQQYFGPGTRLTVT.

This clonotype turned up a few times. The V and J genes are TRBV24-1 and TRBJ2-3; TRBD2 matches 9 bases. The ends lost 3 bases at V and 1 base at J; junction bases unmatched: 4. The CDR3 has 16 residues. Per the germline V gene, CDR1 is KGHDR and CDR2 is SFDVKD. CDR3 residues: CATSDRTSVRTDTQYF. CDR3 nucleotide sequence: TGTGCCACCAGTGATCGGACTAGCGTACGCACAGATACGCAGTATTTT.

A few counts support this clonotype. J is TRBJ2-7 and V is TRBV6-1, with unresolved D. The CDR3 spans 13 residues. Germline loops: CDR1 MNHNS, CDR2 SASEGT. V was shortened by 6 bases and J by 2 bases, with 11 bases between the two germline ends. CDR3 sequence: CASSTGPTYEQYF. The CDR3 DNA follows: TGTGCCAGCAGCACCGGGCCTACCTACGAGCAGTACTTC.

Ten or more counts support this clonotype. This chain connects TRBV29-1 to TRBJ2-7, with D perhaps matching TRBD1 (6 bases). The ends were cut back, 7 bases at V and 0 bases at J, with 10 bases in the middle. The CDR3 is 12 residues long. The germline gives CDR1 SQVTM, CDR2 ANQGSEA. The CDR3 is CSGRDNSYEQYF. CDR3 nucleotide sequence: TGCAGCGGCCGGGACAACTCCTACGAGCAGTACTTC.

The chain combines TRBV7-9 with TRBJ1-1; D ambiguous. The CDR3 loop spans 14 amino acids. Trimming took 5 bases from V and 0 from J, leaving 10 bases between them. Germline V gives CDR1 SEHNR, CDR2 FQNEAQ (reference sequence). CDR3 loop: CASSLDTVNTEAFF. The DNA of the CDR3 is TGTGCCAGCAGCCTAGACACTGTGAACACTGAAGCTTTCTTT. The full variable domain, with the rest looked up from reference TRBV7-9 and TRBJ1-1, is DTGVSQNPRHKITKRGQNVTFRCDPISEHNRLYWYRQTLGQGPEFLTYFQNEAQLEKSRLLSDRFSAERPKGSFSTLEIQRTEQGDSAMYLCASSLDTVNTEAFFGQGTRLTVV.

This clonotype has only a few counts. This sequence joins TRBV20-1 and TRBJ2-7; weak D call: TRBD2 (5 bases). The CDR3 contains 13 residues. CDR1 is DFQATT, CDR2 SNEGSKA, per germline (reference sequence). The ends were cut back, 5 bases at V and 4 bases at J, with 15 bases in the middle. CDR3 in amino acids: CSALGLVGYEQYF. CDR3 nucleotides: TGCAGTGCTCTTGGACTCGTAGGTTACGAGCAGTACTTC.

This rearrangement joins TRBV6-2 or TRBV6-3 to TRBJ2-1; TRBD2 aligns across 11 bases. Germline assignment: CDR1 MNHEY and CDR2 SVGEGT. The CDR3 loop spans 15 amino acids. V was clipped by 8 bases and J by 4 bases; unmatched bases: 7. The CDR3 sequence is CASGDLAGGYNEQFF. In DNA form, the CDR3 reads TGTGCCAGCGGGGATCTAGCGGGAGGTTACAATGAGCAGTTCTTC.

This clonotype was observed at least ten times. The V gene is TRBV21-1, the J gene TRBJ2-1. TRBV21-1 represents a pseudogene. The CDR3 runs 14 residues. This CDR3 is CASSKGTSSYEQFF. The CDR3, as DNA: TGTGCCAGCAGCAAAGGTACCTCTTCCTATGAGCAGTTCTTC.

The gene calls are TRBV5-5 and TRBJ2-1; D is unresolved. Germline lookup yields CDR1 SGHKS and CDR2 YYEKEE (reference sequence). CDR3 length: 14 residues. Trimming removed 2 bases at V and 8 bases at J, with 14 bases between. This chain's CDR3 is CASSLGPTPYEQFF. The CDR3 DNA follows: TGTGCCAGCAGCTTAGGCCCAACCCCTTATGAGCAGTTCTTC.

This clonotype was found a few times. The CDR3 DNA is TGTGCCAGCAGCTTAGTGACACGGCAGCCCCAGCATTTT. Protein: CASSLVTRQPQHF. The gene calls are TRBV11-2 and TRBJ1-5, with D unclear. CDR1 and CDR2 from the germline V gene are SGHAT and FQNNGV. V was trimmed by 1 base and J by 7 bases, leaving 8 bases between them. The CDR3 length is 13 residues.

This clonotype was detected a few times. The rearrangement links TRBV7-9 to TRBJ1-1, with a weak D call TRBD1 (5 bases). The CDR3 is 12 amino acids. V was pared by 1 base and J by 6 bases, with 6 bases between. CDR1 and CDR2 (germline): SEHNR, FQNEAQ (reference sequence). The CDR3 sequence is CASSLVTAEAFF. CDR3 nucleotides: TGTGCCAGCAGCTTAGTGACAGCTGAAGCTTTCTTT. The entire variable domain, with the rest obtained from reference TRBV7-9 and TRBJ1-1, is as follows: DTGVSQNPRHKITKRGQNVTFRCDPISEHNRLYWYRQTLGQGPEFLTYFQNEAQLEKSRLLSDRFSAERPKGSFSTLEIQRTEQGDSAMYLCASSLVTAEAFFGQGTRLTVV.

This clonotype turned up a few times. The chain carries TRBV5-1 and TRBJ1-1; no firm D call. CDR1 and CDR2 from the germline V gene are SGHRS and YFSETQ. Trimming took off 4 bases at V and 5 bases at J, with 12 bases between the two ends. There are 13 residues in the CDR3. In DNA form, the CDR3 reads TGCGCCAGCAGCCCTAACCTGGGGACTGAAGCTTTCTTT. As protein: CASSPNLGTEAFF.